The entry below gives a single T cell receptor (beta chain) sequence along with its context. Clones were read by immunoSEQ multiplex PCR, and TCRdb kept only the in-frame ones, dropping some. The data show some 120,000 clones, approximately 86% seen once. Germline CDR1 LNHNV, CDR2 YYDKDF (reference sequence). This CDR3 spans 15 amino acids. V was clipped by 1 base and J by 8 bases; unmatched bases: 10. These data come from a study of blood T cell repertoires in COVID-19. This sequence originates from a woman between 50 and 59 years old who had recovered from COVID-19. The sequenced sample consisted of peripheral blood. This sequence joins TRBV15 and TRBJ1-2, with 7 bases that match TRBD1. The CDR3 loop is CATSRGGGGGQGYTF. The DNA for the CDR3 is TGTGCCACCAGCAGAGGAGGGGGCGGGGGGCAAGGCTACACCTTC.